This TCR beta chain was captured by sequencing in a study of human T cells and chemical hapten exposure. On the study more broadly: Patches with 0.01% DPC went on the upper back, and the tests were read at 6 days. Across samples, TCR yields varied, mostly owing to small differences in pooled library volumes. Overall study results and limits: In comparison with controls, expanded TCRs gave rise to a significantly larger number of large CDR3 similarity clusters. Sensitization with DPC brought no change to TCRs above 1 in 1000 in frequency.

This clonotype was seen a few times. Its antigen is not identified. TCRdb re-derived calls from the RACE reads in MiXCR, one entry per CDR3 protein. The repertoire holds 150,000 to 200,000 distinct CDR3 sequences, with under 35% as singletons. Described time point: pre-sensitization, week 0. The treatment: therapeutic diphenylcyclopropenone sensitization with weekly scalp DPC. The CDR3 runs 13 residues. Germline V gene lookup returns CDR1 SGHTA and CDR2 FQGNSA. Trimming stripped 6 bases from V and 1 base from J, with 8 bases between. This chain links TRBV7-2 with TRBJ2-3; maybe TRBD2 (6 bases). The sequencing here drew on whole blood, taken in connection with sensitization to the hapten diphenylcyclopropenone (DPC). The TCR originated in a woman aged 30 to 39 with alopecia areata. Some clones in this sample may be carry-over from other donors' samples. The CDR3 bases are TGTGCCAGCAGACTAGCTGGCACAGATACGCAGTATTTT. This gives the protein CASRLAGTDTQYF.